A single T cell receptor beta chain is shown here with its context. The CDR3 loop spans 19 amino acids. V lost 6 bases, J lost 2 bases, and 26 bases lay in between. The germline V gene encodes CDR1 SGHRS and CDR2 YFSETQ. This record belongs to a study of cytomegalovirus exposure and HLA in healthy donors. Primers for the PCR totalled 60 Vbeta and 13 Jbeta. TCRdb's table, derived via immunoSEQ multiplex PCR, lists solely in-frame clones and lacks some. The repertoire holds 120,000 or so clones, with approximately 87% as singletons. Input material: PBMCs. This clonotype was sampled from a man aged 18 to 30 in good health and CMV-seropositive. The chain employs TRBV5-1 and TRBJ2-2; a possible D gene is TRBD1 (5 bases). Written as DNA, the CDR3 is TGCGCCAGCAATACGTGGCAAGGACATCTCATTATTAACACCGGGGAGCTGTTTTTT. Translating it yields CASNTWQGHLIINTGELFF.